The source of this T cell receptor beta chain is a study of cytomegalovirus exposure and HLA in healthy donors. Study conclusions and caveats: Overall, roughly 160 TCR beta chains were annotated as cytomegalovirus-associated. Rare TCR sequences predominated, though certain public TCRs were found in many donors.

Clones were read by immunoSEQ multiplex PCR, and TCRdb kept only the in-frame ones, dropping some. The sample holds 200,000 to 250,000 clones, around nine tenths seen once. Germline lookup yields CDR1 SNHLY and CDR2 FYNNEI. The J segment lost 4 bases and the V segment lost 6 bases, leaving 23 bases of the junction unmatched. CDR3 size: 19 residues. In the case of this clone: Its matching antigen is unknown.

Among the roughly 120 subjects of the validation cohort, separate from the approximately 660-subject first cohort, were the donors. This chain links TRBV2 with TRBJ2-7, with 8 positions matching TRBD1. This TCR derives from a young man in good health and CMV-seronegative. Sequenced material: PBMCs. CDR3: CASSVETWPGGESGYEQYF. The CDR3 DNA reads TGTGCCAGCAGCGTAGAAACGTGGCCAGGGGGCGAGAGTGGGTACGAGCAGTACTTC.